Given below is one T cell receptor (beta chain) in context. Its antigen is still unknown. Base qualities are not provided; no much larger clone lies one nucleotide away. The intended sense of this specimen's time point label: baseline before first vaccination. Vaccinee samples came from UK trials COV001 and COV002, including a single-blind randomized controlled phase 2/3 trial of AZD1222 (ChAdOx1 nCoV-19) in healthy adults. Trial participant PBMC samples were collected at day 0 and day 28 after the second dose for TCRbeta chain sequencing. The CDR3 regions of human TCRbeta chains were analyzed by immunosequencing. On the authors' methods: TCRs in the repertoires were matched against a reference library of SARS-CoV-2-specific TCRs that had been generated with the MIRA antigen-specificity platform. Breadth was defined as the fraction of unique TCRs that were SARS-CoV-2-associated. Depth was defined as the fraction of total T cells that were SARS-CoV-2-associated. Using the MIRA data, each spike-specific TCR was assigned both to the spike region to which the TCR was reactive and to a CD4 or CD8 class. Log10-transformed breadth and depth values were compared by one-way ANOVA with Sidak's multiple comparisons tests. The table comes from immuneACCESS by way of TCRdb, which keeps in-frame sequences with V and J called. Part of the clones is missing from these tables; in studies checked, under half for an unresolved V gene and the rest for unknown reasons. D and trimming were read from the DNA, whereas the V and J calls and clone size are those reported in that table. The sample table records about 110,000 clones; over 75% of these occur just once. Clones ranked in the top ten supply around 4.6% of the sample.

This sample is part of a study of T cell responses to AZD1222 COVID-19 vaccine (dated by TCRdb to about 2021). In the study overall: AZD1222 recipients with second doses at about 4 weeks or about 12 weeks were pooled, because spike-specific TCR depth and breadth did not differ between schedules. A total of around 240 trial participants underwent TCR sequencing, of whom about 200 received two doses of AZD1222 and roughly 25 received two doses of the MenACWY control vaccine. Trial participants were enrolled into age subgroups of 18-55, 56-69 and 70-plus years, which contained about 160, 30 and 59 TCR-sequenced participants, respectively. Study-wide conclusions, independent of this receptor: Most participants were white British and females outnumbered males, and the authors suggested that clonal diversity may have been underestimated. Only five to seven AZD1222 recipients were SARS-CoV-2 seropositive at baseline, limiting conclusions about previously exposed vaccinees. Because no day 14 peak-response samples were available, repertoires were characterized only after the peak T cell response. A significant rise in spike-specific TCR breadth and depth was observed after two AZD1222 doses relative to day 0 and relative to MenACWY recipients. Vaccine-associated CD4 TCRs spanned the whole spike protein, with dominant responses in regions 160-218 and 743-854. Reportedly, almost half of the unique spike-specific TCRs recognized epitopes lying outside the regions that are mutated in the B.1.351 and B.1.1.7 variants. In the small 56-69-year group, the increase in depth fell short of significance, most likely because of low power.

The CDR3 contains 11 residues, cysteine and phenylalanine counted. Only the CDR3 part of the read is kept: 33 bases, read in frame from the first base. The chain links TRBV21-1 with TRBJ2-3. TRBV21-1 is shown as a pseudogene. The input for sequencing was peripheral blood, taken on day 0 of AZD1222 vaccination. The source of this sequence is an adult in good health. For the CDR3, the sequence is CASSKVDTQYF. The DNA is TGTGCCAGCAGCAAAGTGGATACGCAGTATTTT.